This T cell receptor beta chain was found in a study of blood T cell repertoires in COVID-19. Study as a whole: The United States, Italy and Spain supplied acute and convalescent COVID-19 samples. The analysed material was cDNA or gDNA that came from T cells, B-cell-depleted T cells, or PBMCs.

V shed 3 bases and J shed 6 bases, with 9 bases lying between them. The CDR3 sequence is 12 residues long. Germline CDR1 is LGHNT and CDR2 is FRNRAP. In the authors' workflow: The assay estimated nucleated cells by amplifying reference gene primers. Repertoires were generated with immunoSEQ multiplex PCR, while TCRdb's copy carries only in-frame clones and drops some. V and J calls and clone size are copied from that table; D and trimming were computed from the DNA. Here the sample spans approximately 37,000 clones, around nine tenths being singletons. Source material: peripheral blood. The source of this sequence is a human donor in a cohort sampled during active COVID-19. V gene TRBV12-5 combines with J gene TRBJ2-7; D gene uncertain. The CDR3: CASGFVVGEQYF. The DNA for the CDR3 is TGTGCTAGTGGTTTCGTAGTTGGCGAGCAGTACTTC.